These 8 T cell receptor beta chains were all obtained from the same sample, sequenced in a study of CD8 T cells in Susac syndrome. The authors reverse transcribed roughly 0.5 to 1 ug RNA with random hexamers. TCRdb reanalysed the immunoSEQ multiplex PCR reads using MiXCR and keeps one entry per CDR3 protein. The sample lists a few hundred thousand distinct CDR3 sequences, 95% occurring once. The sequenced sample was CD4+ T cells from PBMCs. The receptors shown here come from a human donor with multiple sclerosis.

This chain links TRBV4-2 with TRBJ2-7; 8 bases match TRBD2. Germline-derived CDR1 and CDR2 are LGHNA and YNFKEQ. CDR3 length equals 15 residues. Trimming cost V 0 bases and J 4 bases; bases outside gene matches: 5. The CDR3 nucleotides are TGTGCCAGCAGCCAAGAGACTAGCGATGTGTACGAGCAGTACTTC. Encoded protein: CASSQETSDVYEQYF.

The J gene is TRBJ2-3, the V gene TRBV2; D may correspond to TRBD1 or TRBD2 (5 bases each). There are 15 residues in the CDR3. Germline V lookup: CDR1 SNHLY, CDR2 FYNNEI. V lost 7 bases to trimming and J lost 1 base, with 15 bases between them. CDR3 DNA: TGTGCCAGCACGGGGCCCCAGCGACGCACAGATACGCAGTATTTT. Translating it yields CASTGPQRRTDTQYF.

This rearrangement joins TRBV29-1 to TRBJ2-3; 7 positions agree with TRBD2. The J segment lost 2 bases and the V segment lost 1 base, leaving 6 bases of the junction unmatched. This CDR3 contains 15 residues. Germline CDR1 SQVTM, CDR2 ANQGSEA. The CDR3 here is CSVEVSGALTDTQYF. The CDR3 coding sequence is TGCAGCGTTGAAGTAAGCGGGGCCCTCACAGATACGCAGTATTTT.

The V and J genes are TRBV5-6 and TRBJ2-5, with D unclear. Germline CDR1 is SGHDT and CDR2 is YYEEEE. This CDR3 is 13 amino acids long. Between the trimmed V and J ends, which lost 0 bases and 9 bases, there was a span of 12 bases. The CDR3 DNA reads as TGTGCCAGCAGCTTGGGAAGTCCCACGGCCCAGTACTTC. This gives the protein CASSLGSPTAQYF. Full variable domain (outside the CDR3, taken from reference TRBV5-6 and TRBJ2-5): DAGVTQSPTHLIKTRGQQVTLRCSPKSGHDTVSWYQQALGQGPQFIFQYYEEEERQRGNFPDRFSGHQFPNYSSELNVNALLLGDSALYLCASSLGSPTAQYFGPGTRLLVL.

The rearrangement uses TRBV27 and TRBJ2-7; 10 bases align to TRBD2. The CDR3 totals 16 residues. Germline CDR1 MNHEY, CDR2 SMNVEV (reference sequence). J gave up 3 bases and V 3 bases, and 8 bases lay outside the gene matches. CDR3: CASSLSSGSPFYEQYF. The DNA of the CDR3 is TGTGCCAGCAGTTTGTCTAGCGGGAGCCCCTTCTACGAGCAGTACTTC.

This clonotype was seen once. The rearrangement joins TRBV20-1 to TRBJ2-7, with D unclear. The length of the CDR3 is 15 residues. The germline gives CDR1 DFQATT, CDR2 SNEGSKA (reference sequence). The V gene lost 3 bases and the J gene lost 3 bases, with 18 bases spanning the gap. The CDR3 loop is CSARQHGTSGYEQYF. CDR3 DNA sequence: TGCAGTGCTAGGCAACACGGAACGAGTGGCTACGAGCAGTACTTC.

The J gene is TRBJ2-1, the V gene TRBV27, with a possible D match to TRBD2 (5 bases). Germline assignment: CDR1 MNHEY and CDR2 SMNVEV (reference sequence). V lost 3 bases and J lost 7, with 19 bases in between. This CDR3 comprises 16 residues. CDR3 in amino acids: CASSFVSADSGNEQFF. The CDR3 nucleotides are TGTGCCAGCAGTTTTGTATCAGCGGATAGTGGGAATGAGCAGTTCTTC.

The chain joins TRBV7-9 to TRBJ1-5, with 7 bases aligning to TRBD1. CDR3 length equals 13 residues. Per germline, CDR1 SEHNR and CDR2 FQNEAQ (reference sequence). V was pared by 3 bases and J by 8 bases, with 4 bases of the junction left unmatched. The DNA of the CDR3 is TGTGCCAGCAGCTTGTTAACAGGGGAGCCCCAGCATTTT. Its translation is CASSLLTGEPQHF.